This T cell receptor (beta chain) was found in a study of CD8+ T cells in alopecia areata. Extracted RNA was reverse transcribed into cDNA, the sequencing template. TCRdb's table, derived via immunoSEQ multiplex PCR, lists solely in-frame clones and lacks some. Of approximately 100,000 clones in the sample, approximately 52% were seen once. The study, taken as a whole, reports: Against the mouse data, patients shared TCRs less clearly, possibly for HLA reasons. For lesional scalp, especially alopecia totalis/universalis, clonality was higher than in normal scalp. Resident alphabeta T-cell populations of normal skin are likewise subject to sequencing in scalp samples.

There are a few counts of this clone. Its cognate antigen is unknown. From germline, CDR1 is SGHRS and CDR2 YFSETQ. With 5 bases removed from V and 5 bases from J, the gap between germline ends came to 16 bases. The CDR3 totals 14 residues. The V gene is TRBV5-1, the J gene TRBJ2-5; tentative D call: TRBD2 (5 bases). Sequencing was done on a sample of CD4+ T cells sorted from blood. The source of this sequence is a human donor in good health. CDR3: CASSYSNVAETQYF. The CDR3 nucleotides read TGCGCCAGCAGTTATTCAAACGTAGCGGAGACCCAGTACTTC.